These 7 T cell receptor beta chains were sequenced from one sample in a study of T cells expressing NK-cell markers. Each CDR3 protein gets one entry in TCRdb, which reprocessed the 5' RACE reads and gives no DNA. This repertoire comprises roughly 390,000 distinct CDR3 sequences; its ten largest clones make up over 8.5%. The material sequenced was blood T cells: a sorted CD56 or NKG2C T cell subset, CD4+ or CD8+ T cells, or bulk PBMC T cells (not recorded which). The receptors stem from a woman aged 45-60 years in good health.

This rearrangement joins TRBV3-1 to TRBJ2-7; lacking DNA, the TRBD1 call made by TCRdb goes unchecked. The CDR3 has 14 residues. Looked up from germline, CDR1 is LGHDT and CDR2 is YNNKEL (reference sequence). The CDR3 loop reads CASSPMTGSYEQYF.

The V gene is TRBV7-9, the J gene TRBJ2-5. Germline assignment: CDR1 SEHNR and CDR2 FQNEAQ (reference sequence). The CDR3 runs 16 residues. CDR3 residues: CASSSSILGPQETQYF. The full variable domain, in which reference TRBV7-9 and TRBJ2-5 provide the parts outside the CDR3, is DTGVSQNPRHKITKRGQNVTFRCDPISEHNRLYWYRQTLGQGPEFLTYFQNEAQLEKSRLLSDRFSAERPKGSFSTLEIQRTEQGDSAMYLCASSSSILGPQETQYFGPGTRLLVL.

The CDR3 reads CSARVGTGLGDSPLHF. The rearrangement uses TRBV20-1 and TRBJ1-6; TCRdb proposes TRBD1, but this gene call is untestable without DNA. Germline V gene sequence: CDR1 DFQATT, CDR2 SNEGSKA (reference sequence). The CDR3 has 16 residues.

CDR3 loop: CASTGDSANEAFF. The chain recombines TRBV12-3 or TRBV12-4 with TRBJ1-1; TCRdb proposes TRBD1, but this gene call is untestable without DNA. This CDR3 is 13 amino acids long.

V gene TRBV20-1 combines with J gene TRBJ2-5; TCRdb's assignment of TRBD1 cannot be checked, as there is no DNA. Germline V gene data show CDR1 as DFQATT and CDR2 as SNEGSKA (reference sequence). The CDR3 extends over 13 amino acids. The CDR3 reads CRQPGEYQETQYF.

The rearrangement uses TRBV25-1 and TRBJ2-7. The V gene's germline CDR1 is MGHDK and CDR2 SYGVNS. The CDR3 covers 12 residues. CDR3 protein: CASSEFADEQYF.

The chain is built from TRBV5-1 and TRBJ2-7. The CDR3 spans 15 residues. Germline V gives CDR1 SGHRS, CDR2 YFSETQ. The CDR3 spells CASSLVAGATYEQYF. The whole variable domain, filled in from reference TRBV5-1 and TRBJ2-7, reads KAGVTQTPRYLIKTRGQQVTLSCSPISGHRSVSWYQQTPGQGLQFLFEYFSETQRNKGNFPGRFSGRQFSNSRSEMNVSTLELGDSALYLCASSLVAGATYEQYFGPGTRLTVT.